Given below is one T cell receptor (beta chain) in context. These data belong to a study of T cell repertoires in cytomegalovirus infection. Background on the study: Both CMV infection and a matching HLA type were indicated by public TCR beta signatures.

From the reads, TCRdb called clonotypes with MiXCR, one entry per CDR3 protein. The repertoire holds a few hundred thousand distinct CDR3 sequences, with roughly 22% as singletons. V was clipped by 5 bases and J by 2 bases, with 10 bases between them. Germline lookup yields CDR1 MDHEN and CDR2 SYDVKM. The CDR3 runs to 14 residues. V gene TRBV28 combines with J gene TRBJ1-3; D is uncertain. Sequenced material: CD8+ T cells from PBMCs. This TCR came from a human donor in good health (CMV status not recorded). Some clones in this sample may be carry-over from other donors' samples. The CDR3 protein is CASSRTFPGNTIYF. The CDR3 nucleotides are TGTGCCAGCAGTCGGACGTTCCCTGGAAACACCATATATTTT.